These 15 T cell receptor beta chains were sequenced from one sample in a study of metastatic and nonmetastatic thyroid tumors. TCRdb redid the clone calls on the PCR reads using MiXCR. The table shows approximately 32,000 clones, with about 15% occurring only once. Ahead of thyroid surgery, no patient had received treatment of any kind. The material sequenced was blood. These receptors all come from a male donor with papillary thyroid cancer or a benign thyroid nodule (not recorded which). Some clones in this sample may be carry-over from other donors' samples.

This clone was seen many times. This chain joins TRBV27 and TRBJ1-1; D possibly corresponds to TRBD1 (6 bases). There are 15 residues in the CDR3. Trimming removed 5 bases from V and 5 bases from J, with 18 bases in between. Germline assignment: CDR1 MNHEY and CDR2 SMNVEV (reference sequence). The CDR3 loop reads CASSIQTGLGTEAFF. As DNA, the CDR3 is TGTGCCAGCAGTATCCAGACAGGCTTAGGGACTGAAGCTTTCTTT.

About this clone: An end of the junction differs from the germline gene, which may be a read error. The chain has TRBV19 and TRBJ2-2; D uncertain. This CDR3 contains 11 residues. CDR1 and CDR2 (germline): LNHDA, SQIVND (reference sequence). The CDR3 loop reads CASRNTGQLIF. The CDR3 DNA reads TGTGCCAGTAGGAATACCGGCCAGCTGATTTTT.

The sample holds many counts of this clone. Distinct nucleotide sequences in the sample also encode this CDR3. The rearrangement joins TRBV4-2 to TRBJ2-3, with TRBD2 identical over 11 bases. CDR3 length: 16 amino acids. J was trimmed by 2 bases and V by 2 bases; bases with no gene match: 3. In germline, CDR1 is LGHNA, CDR2 YNFKEQ. Here the CDR3 reads CASSQRLAGHTDTQYF. The CDR3 DNA is TGTGCCAGCAGCCAACGACTAGCGGGGCACACAGATACGCAGTATTTT.

This clone came up many times. J is TRBJ2-5 and V is TRBV10-3; no reliable D call. The CDR3 covers 11 residues. Trimming left V 7 bases short and J 1 base short, with 4 bases between. The V gene's germline CDR1 is ENHRY and CDR2 SYGVKD. In DNA form, the CDR3 reads TGTGCCATCAAGACCCAAGAGACCCAGTACTTC. Protein: CAIKTQETQYF.

The chain joins TRBV19 to TRBJ1-6; no reliable D call. Germline V gene lookup returns CDR1 LNHDA and CDR2 SQIVND (reference sequence). Trimming pared 9 bases from V and 6 bases from J, leaving 9 bases between. The CDR3 covers 12 residues. As DNA, the CDR3 is TGTGCCAGCCGAGTATCTAATTCACCCCTCCACTTT. It translates to CASRVSNSPLHF.

This clone was recorded at least ten times. The chain combines TRBV7-3 with TRBJ2-3; D not resolved. Trimming left V 1 base short and J 2 bases short, with 13 bases between. Germline V gene sequence: CDR1 SGHTA, CDR2 FQGTGA. This CDR3 region has 16 residues. The CDR3 loop reads CASSLMGFGNTDTQYF. In nucleotides, the CDR3 is TGTGCCAGCAGCTTAATGGGATTTGGGAACACAGATACGCAGTATTTT.

This clone was counted many times. V usage is TRBV4-3 and J usage is TRBJ1-1; no reliable D call. CDR1 is LGHNA, CDR2 YSLEER, per germline. V was trimmed by 1 base and J by 0 bases, leaving 9 bases between them. This CDR3 has 15 amino acids. In nucleotides, the CDR3 is TGCGCCAGCAGCCAAGCTACAGCCATGAACACTGAAGCTTTCTTT. It translates to CASSQATAMNTEAFF.

There are many counts of this clone. The rearrangement joins TRBV5-1 to TRBJ2-7, with 9 bases aligning to TRBD1. V lost 3 bases, J lost 3 bases, and 4 bases stayed unmatched. Germline V lookup: CDR1 SGHRS, CDR2 YFSETQ. The CDR3 extends over 14 amino acids. The CDR3 bases are TGCGCCAGCAGCTCGTCGGGACAGGGCTACGAGCAGTACTTC. Residues: CASSSSGQGYEQYF.

There are many counts of this clone. This rearrangement joins TRBV6-5 to TRBJ2-5; TRBD1 aligns across 7 bases. Germline V gives CDR1 MNHEY, CDR2 SVGAGI. V lost 2 bases and J lost 5; bases outside the gene matches: 5. The CDR3 runs 14 residues. The chain's CDR3 is CASSYQDREETQYF. The CDR3 DNA reads TGTGCCAGCAGTTACCAAGACAGGGAGGAGACCCAGTACTTC.

Ten or more counts support this clone. The chain combines TRBV5-6 with TRBJ2-7; unclear D gene. This CDR3 region has 12 residues. The germline CDR1 and CDR2 sequences are SGHDT and YYEEEE. V was trimmed by 4 bases and J by 3 bases, leaving 8 bases between them. CDR3 residues: CASSQSSYEQYF. The CDR3 DNA follows: TGTGCCAGCAGCCAATCCAGCTACGAGCAGTACTTC.

This rearrangement joins TRBV11-3 to TRBJ2-7, with 9 bases fitting TRBD1. V was pared by 0 bases and J by 5 bases, with 5 bases of the junction left unmatched. This CDR3 is 15 amino acids long. Germline V gives CDR1 SGHNT, CDR2 YENEEA. CDR3 residues: CASSLDPTGGDEQYF. The CDR3 DNA reads as TGTGCCAGCAGCTTAGACCCCACAGGGGGCGACGAGCAGTACTTC.

The rearrangement links TRBV28 to TRBJ2-1, with 7 bases identical to TRBD2. This CDR3 contains 14 residues. V lost 7 bases and J lost 0; bases outside the gene matches: 3. Germline V gives CDR1 MDHEN, CDR2 SYDVKM. CDR3: CASKAGASYNEQFF. The CDR3 DNA follows: TGTGCCAGCAAGGCGGGAGCCTCCTACAATGAGCAGTTCTTC.

This clone has at least ten counts. The chain recombines TRBV27 with TRBJ1-2; tentative D call: TRBD1 (6 bases). CDR3 length: 16 amino acids. The V and J ends lost 0 bases and 0 bases respectively, with 11 bases between them. Germline lookup yields CDR1 MNHEY and CDR2 SMNVEV (reference sequence). In DNA, the CDR3 is TGTGCCAGCAGTTTATCGTGGCAGGGGTCTAACTATGGCTACACCTTC. Protein product: CASSLSWQGSNYGYTF.

This clone is categorized as medium-sized. The chain employs TRBV27 and TRBJ1-6, with 9 bases aligning to TRBD1. The CDR3 runs to 15 residues. Per the germline V gene, CDR1 is MNHEY and CDR2 is SMNVEV (reference sequence). The V gene end was trimmed by 5 bases and the J gene end by 9 bases; junction bases not matched to a gene: 8. In nucleotides, the CDR3 is TGTGCCAGCAGTCCTCAGGGACAGGGCGGTTCACCCCTCCACTTT. Protein sequence: CASSPQGQGGSPLHF.

On this clone: An end of the junction differs from the germline gene, which may be a read error. The chain recombines TRBV5-6 with TRBJ2-1; 12 bases line up with TRBD2. There are 18 residues in the CDR3. CDR1 is SGHDT, CDR2 YYEEEE, per germline. DNA for the CDR3: TGTGCCAGCAGCCAGCTAGCGGGAGGGCCGGGCTCCTACAATGATCAGTTCTTC. It yields the protein CASSQLAGGPGSYNDQFF.